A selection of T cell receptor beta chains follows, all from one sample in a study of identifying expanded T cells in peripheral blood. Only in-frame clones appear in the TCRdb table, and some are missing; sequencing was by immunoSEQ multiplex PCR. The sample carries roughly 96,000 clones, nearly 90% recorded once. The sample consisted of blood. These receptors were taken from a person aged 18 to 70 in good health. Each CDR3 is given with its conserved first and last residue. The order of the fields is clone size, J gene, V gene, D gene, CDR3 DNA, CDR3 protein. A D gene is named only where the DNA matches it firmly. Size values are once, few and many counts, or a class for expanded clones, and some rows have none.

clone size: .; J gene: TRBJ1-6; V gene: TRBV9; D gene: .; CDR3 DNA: TGTGCCAGCAGCCCTACGGTGGGCAGTCCTAATTCACCCCTCCACTTT; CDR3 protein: CASSPTVGSPNSPLHF
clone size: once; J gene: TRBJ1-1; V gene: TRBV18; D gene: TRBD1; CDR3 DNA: TGTGCCAGCTCACCGGACAGGCACACTGAAGCTTTCTTT; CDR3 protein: CASSPDRHTEAFF
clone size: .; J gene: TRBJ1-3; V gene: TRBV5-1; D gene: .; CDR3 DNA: TGCGCCAGCAGCTTGGCCTCAGGACAGAAGTACAACACCATATATTTT; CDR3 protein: CASSLASGQKYNTIYF
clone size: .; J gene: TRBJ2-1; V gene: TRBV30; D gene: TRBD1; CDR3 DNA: TGTGCCTGGAACGGACAGGGGCGGGGTGAGCAGTTCTTC; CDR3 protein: CAWNGQGRGEQFF
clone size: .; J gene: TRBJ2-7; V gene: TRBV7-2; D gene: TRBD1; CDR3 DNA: TGTGCCAGCAGCTTAGGACGCAGCGGCAGGGGGAGCGAGCAGTACTTC; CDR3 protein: CASSLGRSGRGSEQYF
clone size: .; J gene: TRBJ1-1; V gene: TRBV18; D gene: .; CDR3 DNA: TGTGCCAGCTCAATAGCCGGTTATGAAGCTTTCTTT; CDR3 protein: CASSIAGYEAFF
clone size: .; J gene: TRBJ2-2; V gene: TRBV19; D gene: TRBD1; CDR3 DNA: TGTGCCAGTAGTATCAGGGGGCGAGGCACCGGGGAGCTGTTTTTT; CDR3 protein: CASSIRGRGTGELFF
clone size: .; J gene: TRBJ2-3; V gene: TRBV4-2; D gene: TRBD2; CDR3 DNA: TGTGCCAGCAGCCAACCGGGGACTAGCGGGGGAGATACGCAGTATTTT; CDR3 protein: CASSQPGTSGGDTQYF
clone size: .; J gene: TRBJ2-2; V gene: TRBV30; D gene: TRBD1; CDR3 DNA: TGTGCCTTACCCCGGGACAGGGAGGGATTAGGGGAGCTGTTTTTT; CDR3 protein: CALPRDREGLGELFF
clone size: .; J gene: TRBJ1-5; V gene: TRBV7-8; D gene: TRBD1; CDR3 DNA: TGTGCCAGCAGCTTGGACAGGACGATACAGCCCCAGCATTTT; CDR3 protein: CASSLDRTIQPQHF
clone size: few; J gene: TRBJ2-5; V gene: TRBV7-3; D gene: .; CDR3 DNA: TGTGCCAGCAGCTACCGGGGCGGGGAGACCCAGTACTTC; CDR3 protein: CASSYRGGETQYF
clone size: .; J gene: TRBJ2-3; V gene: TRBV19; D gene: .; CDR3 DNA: TGTGCCAGTAGTATAGACAGCCGCGGGGGCGGCACAGATACGCAGTATTTT; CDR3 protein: CASSIDSRGGGTDTQYF
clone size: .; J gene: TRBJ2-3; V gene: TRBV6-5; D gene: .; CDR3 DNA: TGTGCCAGCAGTCGGGACCAGACAGATACGCAGTATTTT; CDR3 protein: CASSRDQTDTQYF
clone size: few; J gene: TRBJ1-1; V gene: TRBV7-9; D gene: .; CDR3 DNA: TGTGCCAGGGGAAGTGAGGCTGAAGCTTTCTTT; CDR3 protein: CARGSEAEAFF
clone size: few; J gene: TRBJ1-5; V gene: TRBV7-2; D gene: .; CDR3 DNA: TGTGCCAGCAGCTTGAGCCCCAATCAGCCCCAGCATTTT; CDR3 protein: CASSLSPNQPQHF
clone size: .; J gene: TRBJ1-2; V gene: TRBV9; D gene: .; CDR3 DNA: TGTGCCAGCAGCGTAGAAGGTAGATTTATTGTGGGGGACTATGGCTACACCTTC; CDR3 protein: CASSVEGRFIVGDYGYTF
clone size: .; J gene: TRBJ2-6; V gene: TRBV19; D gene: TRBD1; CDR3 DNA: TGTGCCAGTAGTATCGGGACAGGATACCTCCGTGGGGCCAACGTCCTGACTTTC; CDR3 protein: CASSIGTGYLRGANVLTF
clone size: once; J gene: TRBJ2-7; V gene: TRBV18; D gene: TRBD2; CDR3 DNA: TGTGCCAGCTCACCAGGAGCGGGAGAAGTCGCCGAGCAGTACTTC; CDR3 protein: CASSPGAGEVAEQYF
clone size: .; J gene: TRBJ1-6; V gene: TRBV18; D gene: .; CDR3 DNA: TGTGCCAGCTCACCTACGAGGAGTAACTATAATTCACCCCTCCACTTT; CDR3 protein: CASSPTRSNYNSPLHF
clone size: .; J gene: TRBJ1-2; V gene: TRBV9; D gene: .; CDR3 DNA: TGTGCCAGCAGCTCCCCTTACTATGGCTACACCTTC; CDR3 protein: CASSSPYYGYTF
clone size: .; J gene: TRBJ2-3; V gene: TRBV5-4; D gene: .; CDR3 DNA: TGTGCCAGCAGCTACCCCTCTCGGGGGTTTAGCCACACAGATACGCAGTATTTT; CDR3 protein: CASSYPSRGFSHTDTQYF
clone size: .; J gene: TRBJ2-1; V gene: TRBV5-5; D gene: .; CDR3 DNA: TGTGCCAGCAGCATTCATACTAATGAGCAGTTCTTC; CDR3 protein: CASSIHTNEQFF
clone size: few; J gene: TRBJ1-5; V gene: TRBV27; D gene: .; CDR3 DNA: TGTGCCAGCAGTTTATCTATGGGGCAGCCCCAGCATTTT; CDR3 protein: CASSLSMGQPQHF
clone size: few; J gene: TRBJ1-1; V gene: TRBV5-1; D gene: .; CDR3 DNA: TGCGCCAGCAGCTTTGGGGAGAGAGGCAAAGCTTTCTTT; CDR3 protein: CASSFGERGKAFF
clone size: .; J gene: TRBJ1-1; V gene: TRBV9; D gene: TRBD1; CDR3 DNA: TGTGCCAGTACAGACAGGGTTGGCACTGAAGCTTTCTTT; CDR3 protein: CASTDRVGTEAFF
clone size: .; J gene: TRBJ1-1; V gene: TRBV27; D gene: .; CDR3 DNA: TGTGCCAGCAGTTACCGACGGACAGACACTGAAGCTTTCTTT; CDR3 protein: CASSYRRTDTEAFF
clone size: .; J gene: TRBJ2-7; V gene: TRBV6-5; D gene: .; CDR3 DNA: TGTGCCAGCAGTTACTCGGGGGTCTTCAACTACGAGCAGTACTTC; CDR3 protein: CASSYSGVFNYEQYF
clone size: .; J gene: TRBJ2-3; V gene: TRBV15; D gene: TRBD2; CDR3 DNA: TGTGCCACCAGCAGACATCTATTCGGGCTAGCGGAAAACACAGATACGCAGTATTTT; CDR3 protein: CATSRHLFGLAENTDTQYF
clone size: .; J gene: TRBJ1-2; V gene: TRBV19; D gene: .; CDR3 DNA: TGTGCCAGTAGTCCCCAAGGGGTTAGATATGGCTACACCTTC; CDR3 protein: CASSPQGVRYGYTF
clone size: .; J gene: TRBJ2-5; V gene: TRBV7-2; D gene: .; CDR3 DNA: TGTGCCAGTTCCAGGGACCTTCAAGAGACCCAGTACTTC; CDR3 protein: CASSRDLQETQYF
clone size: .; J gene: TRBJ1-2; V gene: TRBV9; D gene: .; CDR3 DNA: TGTGCCAGCAGCGTAGATTGGACAGACCATGGCTACACCTTC; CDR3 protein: CASSVDWTDHGYTF
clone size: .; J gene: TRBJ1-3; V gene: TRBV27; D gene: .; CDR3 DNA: TGTGCCAGCAGCCCCCTAGGCTCTGGAAACACCATATATTTT; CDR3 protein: CASSPLGSGNTIYF
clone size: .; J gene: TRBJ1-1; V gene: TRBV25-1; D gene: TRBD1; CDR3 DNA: TGTGCCAGCACCCCCGTCGGGACAGGGTTTAAGAACACTGAAGCTTTCTTT; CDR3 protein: CASTPVGTGFKNTEAFF
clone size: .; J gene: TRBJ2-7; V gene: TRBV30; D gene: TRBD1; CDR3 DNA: TGTGCCTGGAGTGTAAGGGGACAGGGTTCCTACGAGCAGTACTTC; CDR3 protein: CAWSVRGQGSYEQYF
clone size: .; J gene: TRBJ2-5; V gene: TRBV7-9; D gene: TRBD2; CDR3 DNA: TGTGCCAGCAGCTTACCCGAAGCGGGGGGGCGGACCCAGTACTTC; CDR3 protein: CASSLPEAGGRTQYF
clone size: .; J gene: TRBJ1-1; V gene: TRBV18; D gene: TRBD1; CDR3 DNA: TGTGCCAGCTCACTAAACAAGGGGGCGCACGTAGACGCTTTCTTT; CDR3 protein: CASSLNKGAHVDAFF
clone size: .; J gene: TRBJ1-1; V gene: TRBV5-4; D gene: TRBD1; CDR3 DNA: TGTGCCAGCAGCTTGCAGGGGGGCATGAACACTGAAGCTTTCTTT; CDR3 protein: CASSLQGGMNTEAFF
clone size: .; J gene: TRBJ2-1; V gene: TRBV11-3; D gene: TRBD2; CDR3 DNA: TGTGCCAGCAGCTCAGGACTAGCATACAATGAGCAGTTCTTC; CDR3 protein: CASSSGLAYNEQFF
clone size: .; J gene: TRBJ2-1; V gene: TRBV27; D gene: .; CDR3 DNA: TGTGCCAGCCACGCACTTGGCCCGTGGGATGAGCAGTTCTTC; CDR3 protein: CASHALGPWDEQFF
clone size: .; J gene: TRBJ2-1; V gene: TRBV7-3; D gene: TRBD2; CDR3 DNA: TGTGCCAGTGGAGCGGGGGGAAACAATGAGCAGTTCTTC; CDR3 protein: CASGAGGNNEQFF
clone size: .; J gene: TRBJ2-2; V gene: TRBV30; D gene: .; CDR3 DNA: TGTGCCTATCGCGGACGTTTAGGGCCCGCTGGCACCGGGGAGCTGTTTTTT; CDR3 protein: CAYRGRLGPAGTGELFF
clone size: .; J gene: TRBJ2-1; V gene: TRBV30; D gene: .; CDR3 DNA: TGTGCCTGGAGCCCCCTCGGGGCCGGATTTAGGGACAATGAGCAGTTCTTC; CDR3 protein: CAWSPLGAGFRDNEQFF
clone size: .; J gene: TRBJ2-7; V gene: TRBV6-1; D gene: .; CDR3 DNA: TGTGCCAGCAGAACAGGGGAGGCCTACGAGCAGTACTTC; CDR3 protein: CASRTGEAYEQYF
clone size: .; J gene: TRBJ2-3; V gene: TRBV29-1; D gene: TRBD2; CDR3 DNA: TGCAGCGCAACAGGGTGGTCTAGCGGGACCTCAGATACGCAGTATTTT; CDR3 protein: CSATGWSSGTSDTQYF
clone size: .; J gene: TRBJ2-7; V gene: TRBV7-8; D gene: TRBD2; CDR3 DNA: TGTGCCAGCAGCTTAGCTGCTAGCGGGAGTTACGAGCAGTACTTC; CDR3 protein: CASSLAASGSYEQYF
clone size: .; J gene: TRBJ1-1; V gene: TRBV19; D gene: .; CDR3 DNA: TGTGCCAGTAGGAAGAACACTGAAGCTTTCTTT; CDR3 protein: CASRKNTEAFF
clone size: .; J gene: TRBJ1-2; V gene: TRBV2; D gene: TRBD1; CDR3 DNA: TGTGCCAGCAGCCAGGACAGGGGGCCTGGCTACACCTTC; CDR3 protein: CASSQDRGPGYTF
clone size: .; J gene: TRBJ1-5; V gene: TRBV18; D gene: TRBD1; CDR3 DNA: TGTGCCAGCTCACCGGACAGGAATCAGCCCCAGCATTTT; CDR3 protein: CASSPDRNQPQHF
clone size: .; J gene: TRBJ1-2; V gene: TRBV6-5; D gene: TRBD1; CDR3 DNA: TGTGCCAGCAGTTACTCAGGGACAGGGGCGTCGGGCGGCTACACCTTC; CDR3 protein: CASSYSGTGASGGYTF
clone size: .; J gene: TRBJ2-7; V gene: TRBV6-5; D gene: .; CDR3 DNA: TGTGCCAGCAGTAAGATCAGGGCCAGCTCCTACGAGCAGTACTTC; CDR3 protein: CASSKIRASSYEQYF